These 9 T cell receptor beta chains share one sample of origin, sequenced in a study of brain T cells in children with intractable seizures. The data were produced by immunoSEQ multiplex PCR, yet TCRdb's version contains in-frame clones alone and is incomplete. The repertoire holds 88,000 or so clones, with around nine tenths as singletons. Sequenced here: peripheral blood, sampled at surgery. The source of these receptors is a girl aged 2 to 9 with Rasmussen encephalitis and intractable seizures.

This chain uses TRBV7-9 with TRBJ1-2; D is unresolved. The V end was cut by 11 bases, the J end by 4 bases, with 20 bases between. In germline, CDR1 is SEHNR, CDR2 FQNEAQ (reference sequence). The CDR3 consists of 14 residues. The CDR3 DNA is TGTGCCGGGGTATACGCCGGAGATTTCTATGGCTACACCTTC. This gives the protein CAGVYAGDFYGYTF.

The CDR3 here is CASSFRTGAPKTQYF. The CDR3 region has the DNA TGTGCCAGCAGCTTTAGGACGGGGGCGCCGAAGACCCAGTACTTC. The chain carries TRBV7-9 and TRBJ2-5; D assignment may be TRBD1 or TRBD2 (6 bases each). The CDR3 spans 15 residues. Germline V lookup: CDR1 SEHNR, CDR2 FQNEAQ (reference sequence). The V and J ends lost 3 bases and 6 bases respectively, with 17 bases between them. The whole variable domain, filled in from reference TRBV7-9 and TRBJ2-5, reads DTGVSQNPRHKITKRGQNVTFRCDPISEHNRLYWYRQTLGQGPEFLTYFQNEAQLEKSRLLSDRFSAERPKGSFSTLEIQRTEQGDSAMYLCASSFRTGAPKTQYFGPGTRLLVL.

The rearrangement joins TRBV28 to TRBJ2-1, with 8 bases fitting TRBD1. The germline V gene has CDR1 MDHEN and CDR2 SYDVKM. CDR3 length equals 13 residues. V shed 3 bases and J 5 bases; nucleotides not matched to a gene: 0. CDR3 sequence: CASSLDRDNEQFF. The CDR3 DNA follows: TGTGCCAGCAGTTTGGACAGGGACAATGAGCAGTTCTTC.

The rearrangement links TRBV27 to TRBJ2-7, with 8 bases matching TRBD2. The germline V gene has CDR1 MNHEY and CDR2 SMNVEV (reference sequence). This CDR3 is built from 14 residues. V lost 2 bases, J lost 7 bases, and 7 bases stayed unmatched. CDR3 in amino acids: CASSLVAGSNEQYF. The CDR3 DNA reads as TGTGCCAGCAGTTTAGTAGCGGGGTCGAATGAGCAGTACTTC.

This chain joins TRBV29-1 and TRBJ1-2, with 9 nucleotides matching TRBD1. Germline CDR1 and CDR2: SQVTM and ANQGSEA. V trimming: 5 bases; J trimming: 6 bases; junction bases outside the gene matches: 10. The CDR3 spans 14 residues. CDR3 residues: CSVTHTGGSDGYTF. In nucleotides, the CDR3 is TGCAGCGTTACCCACACAGGGGGCAGCGATGGCTACACCTTC.

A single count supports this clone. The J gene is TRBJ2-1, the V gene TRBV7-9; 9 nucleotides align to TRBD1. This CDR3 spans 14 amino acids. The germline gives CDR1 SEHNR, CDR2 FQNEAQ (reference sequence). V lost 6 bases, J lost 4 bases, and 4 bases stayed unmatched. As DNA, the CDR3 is TGTGCCAGCAGGACCGGGACAGGGTACAATGAGCAGTTCTTC. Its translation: CASRTGTGYNEQFF.

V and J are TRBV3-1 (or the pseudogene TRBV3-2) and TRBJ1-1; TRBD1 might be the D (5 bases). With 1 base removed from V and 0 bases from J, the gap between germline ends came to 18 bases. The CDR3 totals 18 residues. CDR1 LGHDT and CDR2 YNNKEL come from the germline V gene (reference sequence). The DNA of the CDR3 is TGTGCCAGCAGCCAAGTTACAGGCGGGTCGGTCATGAACACTGAAGCTTTCTTT. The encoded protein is CASSQVTGGSVMNTEAFF.

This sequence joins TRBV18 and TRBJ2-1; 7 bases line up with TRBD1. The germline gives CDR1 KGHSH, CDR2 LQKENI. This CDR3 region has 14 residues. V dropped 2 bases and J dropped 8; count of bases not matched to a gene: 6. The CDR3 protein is CASSPSGQSYEQFF. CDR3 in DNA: TGTGCCAGCTCACCATCGGGACAGAGTTATGAGCAGTTCTTC. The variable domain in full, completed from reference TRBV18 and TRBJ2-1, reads NAGVMQNPRHLVRRRGQEARLRCSPMKGHSHVYWYRQLPEEGLKFMVYLQKENIIDESGMPKERFSAEFPKEGPSILRIQQVVRGDSAAYFCASSPSGQSYEQFFGPGTRLTVL.

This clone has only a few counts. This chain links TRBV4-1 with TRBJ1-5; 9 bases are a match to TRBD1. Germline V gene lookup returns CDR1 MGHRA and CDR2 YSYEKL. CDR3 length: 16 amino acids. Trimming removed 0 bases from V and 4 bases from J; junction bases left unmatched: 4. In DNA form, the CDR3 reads TGCGCCAGCAGCCAAGATTGGGGACAGGGAAATCAGCCCCAGCATTTT. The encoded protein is CASSQDWGQGNQPQHF.